The 12 T cell receptor beta chains in this list originate from one sample, sequenced in a study of T-cell memory formation after mild COVID-19. TCRdb used MiXCR to reprocess the 5' RACE reads, holding one entry per CDR3 protein. This table holds 240,000 or so distinct CDR3 sequences, over 9% found once. Sequenced: PBMCs or a T cell subset sorted from them (not recorded which). The source of these receptors is a man aged 18 to 29 who had mild COVID-19 (a few samples of this study predate the infection). Cell type and time point are not known.

The V and J genes are TRBV24-1 and TRBJ2-7; D is unresolved. Germline V CDR1 and CDR2: KGHDR, SFDVKD. This CDR3 comprises 10 residues. The V end was cut by 8 bases, the J end by 4 bases, with 5 bases between. The CDR3 spells CATNRYEQYV. For the CDR3, the DNA is TGTGCCACCAACCGATACGAGCAGTACGTC.

This clonotype was seen only a few times. V and J are TRBV7-9 and TRBJ1-2, with D hard to call. This CDR3 has 11 residues. Germline lookup yields CDR1 SEHNR and CDR2 FQNEAQ (reference sequence). V was pared by 5 bases and J by 6 bases, with 7 bases between. In DNA form, the CDR3 reads TGTGCCAGCAGCCAAACACATGGCTACACCTTC. Amino acid sequence: CASSQTHGYTF. Filled out from reference TRBV7-9 and TRBJ1-2, the complete variable domain reads DTGVSQNPRHKITKRGQNVTFRCDPISEHNRLYWYRQTLGQGPEFLTYFQNEAQLEKSRLLSDRFSAERPKGSFSTLEIQRTEQGDSAMYLCASSQTHGYTFGSGTRLTVV.

The chain combines TRBV4-2 with TRBJ2-5; D possibly uses TRBD1 or TRBD2 (6 bases each). V was shortened by 0 bases and J by 5 bases, with 16 bases between the two germline ends. The CDR3 is made up of 16 amino acids. Germline CDR1 and CDR2: LGHNA and YNFKEQ. CDR3 nucleotides: TGTGCCAGCAGCCAAGAAGGCACCGGGGGCGGGGAGACCCAGTACTTC. Translated, it gives CASSQEGTGGGETQYF.

The chain couples TRBV2 to TRBJ1-3, with D possibly TRBD1 on 5 matching bases. This CDR3 region has 15 residues. Looked up from germline, CDR1 is SNHLY and CDR2 is FYNNEI. The germline V and J ends were trimmed by 5 bases and 4 bases, with 15 bases remaining between them. The CDR3 bases are TGTGCCAGCAGTCGAGACAGTTATGCAGGAAACACCATATATTTT. The encoded protein is CASSRDSYAGNTIYF.

V usage is TRBV7-8 and J usage is TRBJ2-4, with 8 bases that match TRBD2. V lost 0 bases and J lost 7; bases outside the gene matches: 11. The V gene's germline CDR1 is SGHVS and CDR2 FQNEAQ. The length of the CDR3 is 17 residues. This CDR3 reads CASSLARGLARVNIQYF. The CDR3 nucleotides read TGTGCCAGCAGCTTAGCGCGAGGACTAGCTAGGGTTAACATTCAGTACTTC. Looking up the rest from reference TRBV7-8 and TRBJ2-4 gives the full variable domain: GAGVSQSPRYKVAKRGQDVALRCDPISGHVSLFWYQQALGQGPEFLTYFQNEAQLDKSGLPSDRFFAERPEGSVSTLKIQRTQQEDSAVYLCASSLARGLARVNIQYFGAGTRLSVL.

This clonotype has a handful of counts. The chain uses TRBV15 and TRBJ1-1; no definite D call. V was cut by 0 bases and J by 0 bases, with 14 bases left in between. This CDR3 region has 17 residues. Looked up from germline, CDR1 is LNHNV and CDR2 is YYDKDF (reference sequence). CDR3 DNA sequence: TGTGCCACCAGCAGAGACAAGGGTGCGGGCCTGAACACTGAAGCTTTCTTT. The encoded protein is CATSRDKGAGLNTEAFF.

The chain joins TRBV20-1 to TRBJ1-1; a possible D gene is TRBD1 (5 bases). The CDR3 length is 13 residues. From germline, CDR1 is DFQATT and CDR2 SNEGSKA (reference sequence). Between the trimmed V and J ends, which lost 6 bases and 5 bases, there was a span of 16 bases. CDR3 sequence reads: CSAQRSGRTEAFF. The CDR3 region has the DNA TGCAGTGCCCAGCGGTCGGGGCGGACTGAAGCTTTCTTT.

This clonotype was recorded a few times. The rearrangement links TRBV6-7 to TRBJ1-5; TRBD1 is a possible D gene (5 bases). TRBV6-7 is known as an ORF, though its function is uncertain. V was pared by 4 bases and J by 7 bases, with 14 bases between. The CDR3 totals 14 residues. CDR3 sequence (DNA): TGTGCCAGCAGTTTACCGGGGCGAGCCCAGCCCCAGCATTTT. Translation: CASSLPGRAQPQHF.

This clonotype was found many times. This rearrangement joins TRBV27 to TRBJ2-7, with 9 bases matching TRBD2. The CDR3 length is 13 residues. The V and J ends lost 4 bases and 7 bases, in that order; junction bases with no gene match: 5. CDR1 MNHEY and CDR2 SMNVEV come from the germline V gene (reference sequence). The CDR3 region has the DNA TGTGCCAGCAGTTCCGGACTAGCGCTGGAGCAGTACTTC. This sequence encodes CASSSGLALEQYF.

This clonotype was seen a handful of times. The chain has TRBV29-1 and TRBJ2-5, with 7 bases aligning to TRBD1. V lost 7 bases and J lost 7; bases outside the gene matches: 12. The V gene's germline CDR1 is SQVTM and CDR2 ANQGSEA. CDR3 size: 13 residues. CDR3 amino acids: CSAGADRVGTQYF. For the CDR3, the DNA is TGCAGCGCTGGGGCAGACAGGGTGGGGACCCAGTACTTC.

Ten or more counts support this clonotype. The V call is TRBV20-1, the J call TRBJ2-7; D might be TRBD1 or TRBD2, each matching 5 bases. The CDR3 sequence is 15 residues long. V shed 0 bases and J shed 0 bases, with 12 bases lying between them. Germline CDR1 reads DFQATT; CDR2 reads SNEGSKA (reference sequence). CDR3 loop: CSAREGSGSSYEQYF. DNA for the CDR3: TGCAGTGCTAGAGAAGGGTCAGGGAGCTCCTACGAGCAGTACTTC.

The table lists this clonotype with many counts. This chain connects TRBV7-2 to TRBJ2-3, with 16 positions matching TRBD2. The CDR3 is 20 residues long. Germline V gene data show CDR1 as SGHTA and CDR2 as FQGNSA. The V and J ends lost 4 bases and 0 bases, in that order; junction bases with no gene match: 10. The CDR3 bases are TGTGCCAGCAGCTCGCCCGGGACTAGCGGGGGGGTAGAAAGCACAGATACGCAGTATTTT. Its translation is CASSSPGTSGGVESTDTQYF.